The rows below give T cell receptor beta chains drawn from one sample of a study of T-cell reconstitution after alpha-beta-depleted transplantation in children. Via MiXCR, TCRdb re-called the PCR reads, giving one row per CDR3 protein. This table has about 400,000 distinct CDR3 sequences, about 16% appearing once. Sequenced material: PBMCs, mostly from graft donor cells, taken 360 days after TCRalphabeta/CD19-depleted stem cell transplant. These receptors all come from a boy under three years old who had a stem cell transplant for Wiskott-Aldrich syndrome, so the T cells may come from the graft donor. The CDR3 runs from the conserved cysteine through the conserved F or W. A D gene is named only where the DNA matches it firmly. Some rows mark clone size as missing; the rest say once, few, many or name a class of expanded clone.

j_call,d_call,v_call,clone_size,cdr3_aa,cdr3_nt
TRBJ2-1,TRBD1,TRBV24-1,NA,CATSESGQGAYNEQFF,TGTGCCACCAGTGAGTCCGGGCAGGGGGCTTACAATGAGCAGTTCTTC
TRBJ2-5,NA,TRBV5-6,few,CASSLRWTVQETQYF,TGTGCCAGCAGCTTAAGGTGGACAGTTCAAGAGACCCAGTACTTC
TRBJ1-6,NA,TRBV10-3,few,CAISVGGNSPLHF,TGTGCCATCAGTGTGGGGGGGAATTCACCCCTCCACTTT
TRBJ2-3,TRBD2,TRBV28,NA,CASSLNGLAGDTQYF,TGTGCCAGCAGTTTAAATGGACTAGCGGGAGATACGCAGTATTTT
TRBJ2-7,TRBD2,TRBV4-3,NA,CASSQEWGLAGSAQYF,TGCGCCAGCAGCCAAGAGTGGGGACTAGCGGGATCGGCGCAGTACTTC
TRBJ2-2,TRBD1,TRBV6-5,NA,CASSFPSGQDGGELFF,TGTGCCAGCAGTTTCCCCTCGGGACAGGATGGCGGGGAGCTGTTTTTT
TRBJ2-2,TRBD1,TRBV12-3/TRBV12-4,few,CASSLPGQGVWTGELFF,TGTGCCAGCAGTTTACCGGGACAGGGAGTATGGACCGGGGAGCTGTTTTTT
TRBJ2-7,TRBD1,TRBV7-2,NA,CASSSSGTGGRYEQYF,TGTGCCAGCAGCTCAAGCGGGACAGGGGGCCGGTACGAGCAGTACTTC
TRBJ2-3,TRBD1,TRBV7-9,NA,CASSSGQFFMQYF,TGTGCCAGCAGCTCGGGACAGTTTTTTATGCAGTATTTT
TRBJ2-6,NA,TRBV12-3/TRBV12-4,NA,CASSISGNRANVLTF,TGTGCCAGCAGTATTTCAGGGAATCGGGCCAACGTCCTGACTTTC
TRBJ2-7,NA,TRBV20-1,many,CSARPPWGKSYEQYF,TGCAGTGCTAGACCACCTTGGGGGAAAAGCTACGAGCAGTACTTC
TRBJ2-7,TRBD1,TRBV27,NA,CASRLQGVGYEQYF,TGTGCCAGCAGACTACAGGGGGTAGGTTACGAGCAGTACTTC
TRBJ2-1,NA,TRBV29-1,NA,CSVEPHKYNEQFF,TGCAGCGTTGAACCCCATAAGTACAATGAGCAGTTCTTC
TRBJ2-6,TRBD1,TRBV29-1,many,CSVGTGAGANVLTF,TGCAGCGTTGGGACAGGGGCAGGGGCCAACGTCCTGACTTTC
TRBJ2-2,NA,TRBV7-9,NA,CASRLNGDGNTGELFF,TGTGCCAGCAGATTAAACGGGGATGGGAACACCGGGGAGCTGTTTTTT
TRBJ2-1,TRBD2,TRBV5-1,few,CASSSLTSGRSYNEQFF,TGCGCCAGCAGCTCCCTTACTAGCGGGAGGTCCTACAATGAGCAGTTCTTC
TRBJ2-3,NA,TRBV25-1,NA,CASSPRSGFSTDTQYF,TGTGCCAGCTCCCCGCGAAGCGGGTTTAGCACAGATACGCAGTATTTT
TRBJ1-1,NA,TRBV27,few,CASRQVGLAEAFF,TGTGCCAGCCGTCAAGTTGGGCTCGCTGAAGCTTTCTTT
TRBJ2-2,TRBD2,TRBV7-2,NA,CASSWRGADTGELFF,TGTGCCAGCAGCTGGCGGGGGGCGGACACCGGGGAGCTGTTTTTT
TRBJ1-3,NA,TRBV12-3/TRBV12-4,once,CASSLSVGRNTIYF,TGTGCCAGCAGTTTATCCGTTGGCCGAAACACCATATATTTT
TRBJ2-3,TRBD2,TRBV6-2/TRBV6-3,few,CASSYQYPTSGSSSGNITDTQYF,TGTGCCAGCAGTTACCAATATCCAACTAGCGGGTCGTCAAGTGGGAATATCACAGATACGCAGTATTTT
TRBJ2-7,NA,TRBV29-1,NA,CSVRTPPYEQYF,TGCAGCGTACGGACACCCCCCTACGAGCAGTACTTC
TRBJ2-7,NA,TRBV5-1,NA,CASSQRPGTSLHEQYF,TGCGCCAGCAGCCAACGTCCAGGGACAAGCCTCCACGAGCAGTACTTC
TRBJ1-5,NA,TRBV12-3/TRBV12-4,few,CASSLEVDQPQHF,TGTGCCAGCAGTTTAGAGGTTGACCAGCCCCAGCATTTT
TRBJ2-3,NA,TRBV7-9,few,CASGPSGRTDTQYF,TGTGCCAGCGGTCCCTCTGGTCGGACAGATACGCAGTATTTT
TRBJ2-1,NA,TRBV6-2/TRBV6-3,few,CASNLFGDEQFF,TGTGCCAGCAACCTATTCGGGGATGAGCAGTTCTTC
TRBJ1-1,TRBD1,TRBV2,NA,CASSEAGQMNTEAFF,TGTGCCAGCAGTGAAGCGGGACAGATGAACACTGAAGCTTTCTTT
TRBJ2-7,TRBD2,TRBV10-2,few,CASSESSGGPYEQYF,TGCGCCAGCAGTGAGTCATCGGGGGGGCCCTACGAGCAGTACTTC
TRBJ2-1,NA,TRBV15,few,CATSTMWAGPGNEQFF,TGTGCCACCAGCACCATGTGGGCGGGCCCCGGCAATGAGCAGTTCTTC
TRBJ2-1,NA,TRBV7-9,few,CASSLLPGDRGDEQFF,TGTGCCAGCAGCTTGCTGCCGGGGGACCGGGGCGATGAGCAGTTCTTC
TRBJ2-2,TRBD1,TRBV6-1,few,CASSGQGAVNTGELFF,TGTGCCAGCAGTGGACAGGGGGCGGTAAACACCGGGGAGCTGTTTTTT
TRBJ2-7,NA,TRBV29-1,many,CSVNGKGSHYEQYF,TGCAGCGTAAACGGTAAGGGGAGTCACTACGAGCAGTACTTC
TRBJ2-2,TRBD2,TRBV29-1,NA,CSVDRGREGQTGELFF,TGCAGCGTTGATAGAGGTCGGGAGGGCCAAACCGGGGAGCTGTTTTTT
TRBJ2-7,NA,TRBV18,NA,CASSPEGRGSYEQYF,TGTGCCAGCTCACCAGAGGGAAGAGGCTCCTACGAGCAGTACTTC
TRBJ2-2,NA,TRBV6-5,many,CASSYKGAGELFF,TGTGCCAGCAGTTACAAGGGGGCCGGGGAGCTGTTTTTT
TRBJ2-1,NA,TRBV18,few,CASSPRHATDNEQFF,TGTGCCAGCTCACCCCGCCACGCAACAGACAATGAGCAGTTCTTC
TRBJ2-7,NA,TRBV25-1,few,CASSDRGIGDEQYF,TGTGCCAGCAGTGATCGGGGGATAGGGGACGAGCAGTACTTC
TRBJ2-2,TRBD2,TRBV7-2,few,CASSFRIIRQGGASGHTGELFF,TGTGCCAGCAGCTTTCGGATAATCCGGCAGGGAGGGGCTAGCGGTCACACCGGGGAGCTGTTTTTT
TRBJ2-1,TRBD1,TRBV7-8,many,CASSLGTGNNEQFF,TGTGCCAGCAGCTTGGGGACAGGAAACAATGAGCAGTTCTTC
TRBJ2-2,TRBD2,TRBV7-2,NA,CASSLREAAGELFF,TGTGCCAGCAGCTTGCGGGAGGCGGCCGGGGAGCTGTTTTTT
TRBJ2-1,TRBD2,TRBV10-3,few,CAISESLTSGRAYEQFF,TGTGCCATCAGTGAGTCCCTGACTAGCGGGAGGGCCTATGAGCAGTTCTTC
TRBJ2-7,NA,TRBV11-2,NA,CASSRKAGPIEQSNEQYF,TGTGCCAGCAGCCGCAAGGCGGGCCCTATTGAACAATCGAACGAGCAGTACTTC
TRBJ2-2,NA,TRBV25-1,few,CASSDGQPNTGELFF,TGTGCCAGCAGTGATGGGCAGCCGAACACCGGGGAGCTGTTTTTT
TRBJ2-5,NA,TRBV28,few,CASSLGGLRQETQYF,TGTGCCAGCAGTTTAGGGGGGCTGCGACAAGAGACCCAGTACTTC
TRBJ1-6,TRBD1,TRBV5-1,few,CASSWDSYGNNSPLHF,TGCGCCAGCAGCTGGGACAGCTACGGCAATAATTCACCCCTCCACTTT
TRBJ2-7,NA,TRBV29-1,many,CSVTGTYEQYF,TGCAGCGTTACAGGGACCTACGAGCAGTACTTC
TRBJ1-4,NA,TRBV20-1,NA,CSARFGRLGKLFF,TGCAGTGCTAGATTCGGGAGGTTGGGGAAACTGTTTTTT
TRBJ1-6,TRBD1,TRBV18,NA,CASSPHGTAAGSPLHF,TGTGCCAGCTCACCACATGGGACAGCGGCGGGTTCACCCCTCCACTTT
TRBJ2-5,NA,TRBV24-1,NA,CATSDSGAGETQYF,TGTGCCACCAGTGATTCGGGTGCGGGTGAGACCCAGTACTTC
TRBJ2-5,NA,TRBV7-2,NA,CASSFRRDTLYQETQYF,TGTGCCAGCAGCTTCCGCCGGGACACCTTGTACCAAGAGACCCAGTACTTC
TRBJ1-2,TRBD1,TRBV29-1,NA,CSGKGQGLSGYTF,TGCAGCGGGAAGGGACAGGGGCTCTCTGGCTACACCTTC
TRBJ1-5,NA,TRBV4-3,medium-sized,CASRMYVGEGVVNQPQHF,TGCGCCAGCAGAATGTATGTCGGGGAGGGGGTAGTCAATCAGCCCCAGCATTTT
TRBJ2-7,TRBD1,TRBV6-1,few,CASSHRWTGKYEQYF,TGTGCCAGCAGTCATCGTTGGACAGGGAAATACGAGCAGTACTTC
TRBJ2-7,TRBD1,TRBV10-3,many,CATKSTGGNNEQYF,TGTGCCACTAAGTCGACAGGGGGCAATAACGAGCAGTACTTC